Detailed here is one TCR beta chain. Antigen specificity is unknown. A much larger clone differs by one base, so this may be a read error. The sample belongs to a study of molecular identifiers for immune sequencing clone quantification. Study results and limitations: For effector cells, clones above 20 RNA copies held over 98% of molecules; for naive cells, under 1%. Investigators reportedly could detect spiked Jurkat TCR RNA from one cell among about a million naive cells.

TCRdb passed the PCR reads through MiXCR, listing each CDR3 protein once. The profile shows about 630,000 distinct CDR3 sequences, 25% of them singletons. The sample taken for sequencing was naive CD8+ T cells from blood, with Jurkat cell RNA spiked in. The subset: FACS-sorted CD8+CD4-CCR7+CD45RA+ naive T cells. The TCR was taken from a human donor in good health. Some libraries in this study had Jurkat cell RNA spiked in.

The CDR3 DNA is TGTGCCGGCAGTCCACAGGGGTGGCAAGAGACCCAGTACTTC. Translation: CAGSPQGWQETQYF. The rearrangement uses TRBV12-3 or TRBV12-4 and TRBJ2-5; 7 nucleotides agree with TRBD1. There are 14 residues in the CDR3.